Below, 17 T cell receptor beta chains from the same sample are listed, as sequenced in a study of shared clonotypes between healthy human individuals. CD45RO-negative cells were positively selected for CCR7, leaving out terminally differentiated effector memory CD45RA+ cells. The table came from immunoSEQ multiplex PCR; TCRdb's copy has only in-frame clones and leaves some out. This table has around 700,000 clones, about 92% appearing once. Sample: naive CD8+ T cells sorted from blood. These receptors were obtained from a man aged 30 to 39 in good health.

V is TRBV27 and J is TRBJ2-4; unclear D gene. Trimming took off 0 bases at V and 9 bases at J, with 15 bases between the two ends. The germline V gene has CDR1 MNHEY and CDR2 SMNVEV (reference sequence). The CDR3 covers 15 residues. CDR3 region: CASSLSNNENSIQYF. The CDR3, as DNA: TGTGCCAGCAGTTTATCCAACAACGAAAATAGCATTCAGTACTTC.

The chain links TRBV27 to TRBJ2-7; 11 bases are a match to TRBD1. J was trimmed by 4 bases and V by 4 bases; bases with no gene match: 12. Per the germline V gene, CDR1 is MNHEY and CDR2 is SMNVEV (reference sequence). CDR3 length equals 17 residues. The chain's CDR3 is CASSSGTGGILKYEQYF. The CDR3 region has the DNA TGTGCCAGCAGTTCAGGGACAGGGGGAATTTTGAAATACGAGCAGTACTTC.

The chain links TRBV4-3 to TRBJ2-1, with 16 bases aligning to TRBD2. The germline V gene encodes CDR1 LGHNA and CDR2 YSLEER. V gave up 0 bases and J gave up 3 bases; unmatched junction bases: 5. This CDR3 region has 19 residues. The CDR3 DNA sequence: TGCGCCAGCAGCCAAGAGGGACTAGCGGGAGGGCCTATCTACAATGAGCAGTTCTTC. Its translation is CASSQEGLAGGPIYNEQFF.

The rearrangement joins TRBV28 to TRBJ2-7; TRBD1 aligns across 9 bases. Germline V gives CDR1 MDHEN, CDR2 SYDVKM. J was trimmed by 4 bases and V by 6 bases; bases with no gene match: 7. The CDR3 loop spans 14 amino acids. CDR3 sequence (DNA): TGTGCCAGCAGCTGGACAGGGGCAGGTTACGAGCAGTACTTC. This encodes CASSWTGAGYEQYF.

The rearrangement links TRBV9 to TRBJ1-2; 9 bases map to TRBD1. This CDR3 is built from 14 residues. Germline trimming cut 2 bases from V and 6 bases from J; bases unmatched to any gene: 5. Germline lookup yields CDR1 SGDLS and CDR2 YYNGEE. This CDR3 is CASSVVGTGNGYTF. The CDR3 nucleotides are TGTGCCAGCAGCGTTGTCGGGACAGGGAATGGCTACACCTTC.

The V call is TRBV6-6, the J call TRBJ2-7; D is possibly TRBD2 (7 bases). Trimming took 2 bases from V and 0 from J, leaving 11 bases between them. Germline lookup yields CDR1 MNHNY and CDR2 SVGAGI (reference sequence). The CDR3 runs 15 residues. CDR3 DNA: TGTGCCAGCAGTTACCTGGGGGGGCACTCCTACGAGCAGTACTTC. Its protein product is CASSYLGGHSYEQYF.

Comment on this clone: This specimen includes other DNA sequences encoding the same CDR3. The chain couples TRBV29-1 to TRBJ2-1; TRBD2 matches at 12 bases. V dropped 2 bases and J dropped 5; count of bases not matched to a gene: 4. The CDR3 has 15 amino acids. Germline CDR1 is SQVTM and CDR2 is ANQGSEA. CDR3 DNA sequence: TGCAGCGTTGAACTAGCGGGAGGGCCGGACAATGAGCAGTTCTTC. This encodes CSVELAGGPDNEQFF.

The chain is built from TRBV4-3 and TRBJ2-3; 8 positions match TRBD2. CDR3 length: 17 residues. The germline V gene has CDR1 LGHNA and CDR2 YSLEER. J lost 3 bases, V lost 0 bases, and 8 bases had no gene match. In DNA form, the CDR3 reads TGCGCCAGCAGCCAAGACAGGAGCGGGAGAGGAACAGATACGCAGTATTTT. Amino acid sequence: CASSQDRSGRGTDTQYF.

The rearrangement links TRBV6-5 to TRBJ1-2, with D perhaps matching TRBD1 (6 bases). Germline lookup yields CDR1 MNHEY and CDR2 SVGAGI. The CDR3 totals 14 residues. The V and J ends lost 5 bases and 4 bases respectively, with 14 bases between them. This chain's CDR3 is CASSKQGSVYGYTF. The CDR3 region has the DNA TGTGCCAGCAGTAAACAGGGATCCGTCTATGGCTACACCTTC.

The CDR3 sequence is CASVQNTEAFF. DNA of the CDR3: TGTGCCAGCGTGCAGAACACTGAAGCTTTCTTT. This chain joins TRBV2 and TRBJ1-1; no firm D call. V shed 8 bases and J shed 1 base, with 5 bases lying between them. Germline CDR1 reads SNHLY; CDR2 reads FYNNEI. The CDR3 spans 11 residues.

The V call is TRBV2, the J call TRBJ2-7; the D is unclear. The V end was cut by 5 bases, the J end by 3 bases, with 8 bases between. The germline CDR1 and CDR2 sequences are SNHLY and FYNNEI. This CDR3 is 12 amino acids long. The CDR3 sequence is CASSPLSYEQYF. The CDR3 bases are TGTGCCAGCAGTCCACTGAGCTACGAGCAGTACTTC.

J is TRBJ2-5 and V is TRBV7-2; D is unresolved. CDR3 size: 15 residues. V lost 1 base and J 5 bases, leaving 14 bases between the germline ends. Per germline, CDR1 SGHTA and CDR2 FQGNSA. DNA of the CDR3: TGTGCCAGCAGCTTAGGAAGGGCCGTTTACGAGACCCAGTACTTC. It is translated as CASSLGRAVYETQYF.

V and J are TRBV4-1 and TRBJ2-4; the match to TRBD2 covers 16 bases. Trimming at V came to 4 bases and at J to 0 bases, leaving 3 bases not matched to a gene. Germline V gene sequence: CDR1 MGHRA, CDR2 YSYEKL. The length of the CDR3 is 18 residues. CDR3 DNA: TGCGCCAGCAGCCCGGGACTAGCGGGAGGGCTAGCCAAAAACATTCAGTACTTC. This sequence encodes CASSPGLAGGLAKNIQYF.

The chain recombines TRBV4-3 with TRBJ2-1; 7 nucleotides align to TRBD2. Germline CDR1 is LGHNA and CDR2 is YSLEER. Trimming cost V 2 bases and J 0 bases; bases outside gene matches: 7. This CDR3 is 17 amino acids long. CDR3: CASSQYPAGSSYNEQFF. CDR3 DNA: TGCGCCAGCAGCCAATATCCAGCGGGATCCTCCTACAATGAGCAGTTCTTC.

V is TRBV28 and J is TRBJ1-4; TRBD1 aligns across 9 bases. Germline CDR1 reads MDHEN; CDR2 reads SYDVKM. This CDR3 has 15 residues. V trimming: 6 bases; J trimming: 6 bases; junction bases outside the gene matches: 8. The CDR3 nucleotides are TGTGCCAGCAGCCGCTCCGGGACAGGGTATGAAAAACTGTTTTTT. Protein sequence: CASSRSGTGYEKLFF.

This clone has just a few counts. This sample also contains other DNA sequences that code for the same CDR3. The chain employs TRBV28 and TRBJ1-4, with 7 bases fitting TRBD1. The CDR3 loop spans 14 amino acids. Per the germline V gene, CDR1 is MDHEN and CDR2 is SYDVKM. The trim removed 6 bases at V and 5 bases at J, leaving 6 bases unmatched. CDR3 in DNA: TGTGCCAGCAGCCCGGACAGGCCAAATGAAAAACTGTTTTTT. Amino acid sequence: CASSPDRPNEKLFF.

The chain uses TRBV2 and TRBJ2-5, with TRBD2 as a possible D gene (7 bases). CDR1 is SNHLY, CDR2 FYNNEI, per germline. The CDR3 runs to 15 residues. V dropped 0 bases and J dropped 6 bases, with 14 bases sitting between them. The CDR3 sequence is CASSEALRGAQTQYF. The CDR3 DNA reads as TGTGCCAGCAGTGAAGCGCTTCGGGGGGCACAGACCCAGTACTTC. Looking up the rest from reference TRBV2 and TRBJ2-5 gives the full variable domain: EPEVTQTPSHQVTQMGQEVILRCVPISNHLYFYWYRQILGQKVEFLVSFYNNEISEKSEIFDDQFSVERPDGSNFTLKIRSTKLEDSAMYFCASSEALRGAQTQYFGPGTRLLVL.